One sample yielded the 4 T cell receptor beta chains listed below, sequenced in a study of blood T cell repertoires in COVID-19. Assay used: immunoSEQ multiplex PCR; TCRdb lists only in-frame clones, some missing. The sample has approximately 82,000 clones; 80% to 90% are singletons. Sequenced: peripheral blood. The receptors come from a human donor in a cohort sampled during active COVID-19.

CDR3 amino acids: CASSVDLNTGELFF. In DNA form, the CDR3 reads TGTGCCAGCAGCGTAGACTTGAACACCGGGGAGCTGTTTTTT. The rearrangement links TRBV7-2 to TRBJ2-2; D call uncertain. This CDR3 region has 14 residues. V lost 5 bases and J lost 1, with 8 bases in between. Germline V CDR1 and CDR2: SGHTA, FQGNSA.

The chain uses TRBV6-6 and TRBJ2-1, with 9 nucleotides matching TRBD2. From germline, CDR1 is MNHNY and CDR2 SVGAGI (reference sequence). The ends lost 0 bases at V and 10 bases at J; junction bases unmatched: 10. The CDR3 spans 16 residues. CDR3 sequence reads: CASSYSKAGGPLEQFF. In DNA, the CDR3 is TGTGCCAGCAGTTACTCGAAGGCGGGGGGGCCCTTGGAGCAGTTCTTC.

As DNA, the CDR3 is TGTGCCAGCTTAGCGGGGGGCTACAATGAGCAGTTCTTC. Translating it yields CASLAGGYNEQFF. V gene TRBV2 combines with J gene TRBJ2-1; 10 bases are a match to TRBD2. This CDR3 spans 13 amino acids. With 8 bases clipped from V and 3 bases from J, the junction kept 1 base outside the gene matches. From germline, CDR1 is SNHLY and CDR2 FYNNEI.

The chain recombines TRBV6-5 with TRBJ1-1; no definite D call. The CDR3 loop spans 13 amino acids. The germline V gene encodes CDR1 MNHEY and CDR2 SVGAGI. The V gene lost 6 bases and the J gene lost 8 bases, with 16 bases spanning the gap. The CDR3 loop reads CASSRQLGAEAFF. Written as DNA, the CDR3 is TGTGCCAGCAGCCGCCAATTGGGAGCCGAAGCTTTCTTT.